One and the same sample provided the 27 T cell receptor beta chains below, sequenced in a study of PD-L1 blockade in urothelial cancer. TCRdb keeps only in-frame clones here, not all; method: immunoSEQ multiplex PCR. Of about 52,000 clones listed, around three quarters are singletons. Sequencing used PBMCs, obtained around atezolizumab (anti-PD-L1) treatment. Receptors were obtained from a man between 65 and 85 years old with urothelial cancer.

The chain has TRBV30 and TRBJ2-7, with 9 nucleotides matching TRBD1. CDR1 is GTSNPN and CDR2 is SVGIG in the germline V gene (reference sequence). The junction had 5 bases not matched to a gene; V was cut back by 2 bases and J by 3 bases. There are 14 residues in the CDR3. In nucleotides, the CDR3 is TGTGCCTGGAGTAAGACAGGGGGAGGCTACGAGCAGTACTTC. It specifies CAWSKTGGGYEQYF.

This clone was recorded only once. The chain couples TRBV28 to TRBJ1-1, with 9 bases identical to TRBD1. The V gene's germline CDR1 is MDHEN and CDR2 SYDVKM. The CDR3 runs to 17 residues. V gave up 6 bases and J gave up 4 bases; unmatched junction bases: 15. Here the CDR3 reads CASSEAPPQGARTEAFF. DNA of the CDR3: TGTGCCAGCAGCGAGGCCCCTCCACAGGGGGCGCGCACTGAAGCTTTCTTT.

The J gene is TRBJ1-2, the V gene TRBV19; D remains ambiguous. V lost 6 bases and J lost 4, with 15 bases in between. The V gene's germline CDR1 is LNHDA and CDR2 SQIVND (reference sequence). This CDR3 region has 14 residues. In DNA, the CDR3 is TGTGCCAGTAGCCCGGCATGGACTGTCTATGGCTACACCTTC. Amino acid sequence: CASSPAWTVYGYTF.

The CDR3 DNA follows: TGTGCCAGCAGTTACTCTGGGGGCCGCTATGGCTACACCTTC. Protein product: CASSYSGGRYGYTF. The rearrangement uses TRBV6-5 and TRBJ1-2, with D perhaps matching TRBD1 (6 bases). Looked up from germline, CDR1 is MNHEY and CDR2 is SVGAGI. The V end lost 0 bases, the J end lost 4 bases, and 9 bases lay between the germline ends. The CDR3 loop spans 14 amino acids.

J is TRBJ2-5 and V is TRBV5-1; D may be TRBD1 (5 bases). The germline V gene encodes CDR1 SGHRS and CDR2 YFSETQ. The CDR3 sequence is 14 residues long. V was cut by 1 base and J by 1 base, with 8 bases left in between. CDR3 residues: CASSLTGPQETQYF. CDR3 nucleotides: TGCGCCAGCAGCTTGACAGGTCCCCAAGAGACCCAGTACTTC.

This clone is a singleton in its sample. DNA for the CDR3: TGTGCCAGCAGCTTAGAACAGGGATACGAGCAGTACTTC. Translation gives CASSLEQGYEQYF. The gene calls are TRBV7-7 and TRBJ2-7, with D perhaps TRBD1 (6 bases). Germline CDR1 SSHAT, CDR2 FNYEAQ (reference sequence). CDR3 length: 13 amino acids. V dropped 1 base and J dropped 4 bases, with 8 bases sitting between them.

This sequence joins TRBV7-2 and TRBJ2-3; D ambiguous. Trimming shortened V by 1 base and J by 2 bases, and 10 bases separated the two germline ends. Germline V lookup: CDR1 SGHTA, CDR2 FQGNSA. This CDR3 spans 15 amino acids. CDR3 residues: CASSLGQYPTDTQYF. CDR3 DNA: TGTGCCAGCAGCTTAGGACAATATCCCACAGATACGCAGTATTTT.

The chain recombines TRBV4-1 with TRBJ2-1, with 14 nucleotides matching TRBD2. The CDR3 length is 15 residues. Germline CDR1 MGHRA, CDR2 YSYEKL. The junction had 3 bases not matched to a gene; V was cut back by 5 bases and J by 6 bases. The CDR3 reads CASSRLAGGRNEQFF. CDR3 sequence (DNA): TGCGCCAGCAGCAGACTAGCGGGAGGGCGCAATGAGCAGTTCTTC.

This clone has more than one count but fewer than ten. The chain joins TRBV5-1 to TRBJ1-1; TRBD1 matches at 7 bases. Unmatched junction bases numbered 7, after V lost 4 bases and J lost 7 bases. The CDR3 covers 13 residues. Germline V lookup: CDR1 SGHRS, CDR2 YFSETQ. As DNA, the CDR3 is TGCGCCAGCAGCGCAGGGGGGCAGAGTGAAGCTTTCTTT. Protein: CASSAGGQSEAFF.

This clone was counted between two and nine times. The chain carries TRBV2 and TRBJ2-3, with 9 positions matching TRBD1. The CDR3 sequence is 16 residues long. V gave up 5 bases and J gave up 4 bases; unmatched junction bases: 10. Looked up from germline, CDR1 is SNHLY and CDR2 is FYNNEI. Here the CDR3 reads CASSKNPGQGSDTQYF. CDR3 sequence (DNA): TGTGCCAGCAGTAAGAACCCGGGACAGGGTTCAGATACGCAGTATTTT.

The rearrangement uses TRBV5-6 and TRBJ1-5; D ambiguous. Germline V gene lookup returns CDR1 SGHDT and CDR2 YYEEEE. V was pared by 1 base and J by 9 bases, with 11 bases between. The CDR3 length is 13 residues. The CDR3 protein is CASSLLRTGPQHF. The CDR3 region has the DNA TGTGCCAGCAGCTTGCTCAGAACGGGGCCCCAGCATTTT.

The rearrangement uses TRBV6-5 and TRBJ2-7; perhaps TRBD1 as D (8 bases). The CDR3 covers 13 residues. Germline V gene sequence: CDR1 MNHEY, CDR2 SVGAGI. V dropped 7 bases and J dropped 3 bases, with 13 bases sitting between them. CDR3 region: CASTTGGDYEQYF. The CDR3 bases are TGTGCCAGCACCACAGGGGGGGACTACGAGCAGTACTTC.

Only a few counts were recorded for this clone. The J gene is TRBJ2-2, the V gene TRBV27; D uncertain. In germline, CDR1 is MNHEY, CDR2 SMNVEV (reference sequence). CDR3 length: 16 amino acids. The germline V and J ends were trimmed by 1 base and 2 bases, with 11 bases remaining between them. The chain's CDR3 is CASSLWRGKNTGELFF. CDR3 coding DNA: TGTGCCAGCAGTTTATGGAGAGGAAAAAACACCGGGGAGCTGTTTTTT.

This clone was seen a few times. The gene calls are TRBV7-6 and TRBJ2-1, with a weak D call TRBD1 (5 bases). Germline CDR1 reads SGHVS; CDR2 reads FNYEAQ. V dropped 2 bases and J dropped 7 bases, with 9 bases sitting between them. This CDR3 has 13 amino acids. CDR3 coding DNA: TGTGCCAGCAGCTTAAGACAGAGTAATGAGCAGTTCTTC. Its translation: CASSLRQSNEQFF.

This chain connects TRBV4-3 to TRBJ1-2; TRBD1 is a possible D gene (6 bases). The CDR3 spans 17 residues. Per the germline V gene, CDR1 is LGHNA and CDR2 is YSLEER. V shed 0 bases and J shed 5 bases, with 19 bases lying between them. The CDR3 sequence: CASSQDRLAGAYYGYTF. The CDR3, as DNA: TGCGCCAGCAGCCAAGACCGACTGGCGGGGGCTTATTATGGCTACACCTTC.

This chain joins TRBV19 and TRBJ2-3; tentatively, D is TRBD2 (6 bases). CDR1 LNHDA and CDR2 SQIVND come from the germline V gene (reference sequence). This CDR3 region has 13 residues. V shed 4 bases and J shed 5 bases, with 10 bases lying between them. The CDR3 DNA sequence: TGTGCCAGTAGTACGGGGAGGATAGATACGCAGTATTTT. Translating gives CASSTGRIDTQYF.

The chain has TRBV19 and TRBJ1-4; the match to TRBD1 covers 9 bases. The V gene end was trimmed by 8 bases and the J gene end by 5 bases; junction bases not matched to a gene: 9. The V gene's germline CDR1 is LNHDA and CDR2 SQIVND (reference sequence). The CDR3 length is 15 residues. Here the CDR3 DNA reads TGTGCCAGTTTAAAGGGAGACAGGGGGAATGAAAAACTGTTTTTT. This gives the protein CASLKGDRGNEKLFF.

V is TRBV7-2 and J is TRBJ1-1; 8 bases are shared with TRBD1. After removal of 2 bases from V and 4 bases from J, the junction contained 18 bases not matched to a gene. This CDR3 has 19 amino acids. The germline gives CDR1 SGHTA, CDR2 FQGNSA. Here the CDR3 DNA reads TGTGCCAGCAGCTTACTTACTCCTACCCCCTACACAGGGGGCACTGAAGCTTTCTTT. Encoded protein: CASSLLTPTPYTGGTEAFF.

The V and J genes are TRBV9 and TRBJ2-2; no firm D call. Germline CDR1 and CDR2: SGDLS and YYNGEE. V dropped 3 bases and J dropped 0 bases, with 9 bases sitting between them. The CDR3 covers 15 residues. The CDR3 here is CASSARRANTGELFF. The DNA for the CDR3 is TGTGCCAGCAGCGCCCGTAGAGCGAACACCGGGGAGCTGTTTTTT.

The chain is built from TRBV9 and TRBJ2-7; possible D gene TRBD2, 5 bases. Deletions cut 0 bases from V and 3 bases from J, with 7 bases between. The CDR3 runs to 13 residues. Per the germline V gene, CDR1 is SGDLS and CDR2 is YYNGEE. The CDR3 region is CASSVDEGYEQYF. In nucleotides, the CDR3 is TGTGCCAGCAGCGTAGATGAGGGCTACGAGCAGTACTTC.

The rearrangement uses TRBV5-6 and TRBJ2-3; 9 bases match TRBD2. V shed 2 bases and J 4 bases; nucleotides not matched to a gene: 17. CDR3 size: 19 residues. Germline loops: CDR1 SGHDT, CDR2 YYEEEE. The CDR3 nucleotides are TGTGCCAGCAGCTTAAGGCCCGGCCGGGCGGGAGGGCCACCAGATACGCAGTATTTT. Translation: CASSLRPGRAGGPPDTQYF. The entire variable domain, with the rest obtained from reference TRBV5-6 and TRBJ2-3, is as follows: DAGVTQSPTHLIKTRGQQVTLRCSPKSGHDTVSWYQQALGQGPQFIFQYYEEEERQRGNFPDRFSGHQFPNYSSELNVNALLLGDSALYLCASSLRPGRAGGPPDTQYFGPGTRLTVL.

The rearrangement uses TRBV2 and TRBJ1-5, with 11 bases matching TRBD1. Germline CDR1 reads SNHLY; CDR2 reads FYNNEI. Trimming cost V 0 bases and J 6 bases; bases outside gene matches: 4. The CDR3 sequence is 16 residues long. The CDR3 sequence: CASSEAGQGVVQPQHF. In DNA form, the CDR3 reads TGTGCCAGCAGTGAAGCGGGACAGGGGGTCGTTCAGCCCCAGCATTTT.

This sequence joins TRBV18 and TRBJ1-3; TRBD1 matches 8 bases. Germline V gives CDR1 KGHSH, CDR2 LQKENI. With 6 bases clipped from V and 0 bases from J, the junction kept 7 bases outside the gene matches. This CDR3 has 16 amino acids. CDR3: CASSTGQGRSGNTIYF. CDR3 bases: TGTGCCAGCTCGACAGGACAGGGACGCTCTGGAAACACCATATATTTT.

The chain recombines TRBV7-8 with TRBJ1-2; 10 bases are shared with TRBD1. J was trimmed by 8 bases and V by 2 bases; bases with no gene match: 26. There are 21 residues in the CDR3. Germline V gene sequence: CDR1 SGHVS, CDR2 FQNEAQ. The CDR3 here is CASSLRGDGSIIGTGDFGYTF. CDR3 sequence (DNA): TGTGCCAGCAGCTTAAGAGGGGACGGGTCAATAATCGGGACAGGGGATTTCGGCTACACCTTC.

This chain joins TRBV25-1 and TRBJ2-7; D call uncertain. The CDR3 contains 14 residues. V dropped 4 bases and J dropped 0 bases, with 10 bases sitting between them. Germline-derived CDR1 and CDR2 are MGHDK and SYGVNS. The CDR3 region has the DNA TGTGCCAGCAGTGTACAGATATACTCCTACGAGCAGTACTTC. Translated: CASSVQIYSYEQYF.

V usage is TRBV6-1 and J usage is TRBJ2-7; 7 nucleotides match TRBD2. Germline V gene lookup returns CDR1 MNHNS and CDR2 SASEGT. The CDR3 loop spans 14 amino acids. The V and J ends lost 0 bases and 8 bases, in that order; junction bases with no gene match: 7. CDR3 in amino acids: CASSEAGGKGQQYF. CDR3 in DNA: TGTGCCAGCAGTGAAGCGGGAGGGAAAGGACAGCAGTACTTC.

A single count supports this clone. The chain carries TRBV11-3 and TRBJ2-4; 9 bases map to TRBD2. The CDR3 length is 16 residues. Trimming took 5 bases from V and 1 from J; bases not matched to a gene: 6. Germline V gives CDR1 SGHNT, CDR2 YENEEA. The CDR3 region has the DNA TGTGCCAGCAGCCTAATAGCGGGAGTGGCCAAAAACATTCAGTACTTC. Protein product: CASSLIAGVAKNIQYF.